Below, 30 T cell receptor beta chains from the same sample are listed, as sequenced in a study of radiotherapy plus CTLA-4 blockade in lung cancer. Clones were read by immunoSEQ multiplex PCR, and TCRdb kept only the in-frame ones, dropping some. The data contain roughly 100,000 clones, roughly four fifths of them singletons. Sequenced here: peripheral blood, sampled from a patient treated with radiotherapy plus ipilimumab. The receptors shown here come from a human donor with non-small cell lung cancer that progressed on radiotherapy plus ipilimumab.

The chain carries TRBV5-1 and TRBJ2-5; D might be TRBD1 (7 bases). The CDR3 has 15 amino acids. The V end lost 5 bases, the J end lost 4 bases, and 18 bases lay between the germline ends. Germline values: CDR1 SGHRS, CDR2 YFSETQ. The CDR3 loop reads CASRPTGARGETQYF. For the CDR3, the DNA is TGCGCCAGCAGGCCTACAGGGGCGCGGGGAGAGACCCAGTACTTC.

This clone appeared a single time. This chain's CDR3 is CAWRPTNYEQYF. CDR3 coding DNA: TGTGCCTGGAGACCGACTAACTACGAGCAGTACTTC. The chain links TRBV30 to TRBJ2-7; a weak D match, TRBD2 (5 bases). Germline V gene data show CDR1 as GTSNPN and CDR2 as SVGIG (reference sequence). Trimming left V 3 bases short and J 3 bases short, with 9 bases between. The CDR3 length is 12 residues.

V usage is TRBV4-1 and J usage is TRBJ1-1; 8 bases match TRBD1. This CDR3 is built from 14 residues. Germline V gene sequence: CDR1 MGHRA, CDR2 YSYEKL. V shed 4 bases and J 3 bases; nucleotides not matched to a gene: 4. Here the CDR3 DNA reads TGCGCCAGCAGCCGACGACAGGGGCACACTGAAGCTTTCTTT. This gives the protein CASSRRQGHTEAFF.

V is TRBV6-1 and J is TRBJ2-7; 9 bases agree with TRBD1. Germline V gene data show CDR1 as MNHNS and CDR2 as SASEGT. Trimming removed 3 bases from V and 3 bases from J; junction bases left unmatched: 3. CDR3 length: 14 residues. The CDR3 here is CASSDGQGFYEQYV. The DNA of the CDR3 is TGTGCCAGCAGTGATGGACAGGGGTTCTACGAGCAGTACGTC.

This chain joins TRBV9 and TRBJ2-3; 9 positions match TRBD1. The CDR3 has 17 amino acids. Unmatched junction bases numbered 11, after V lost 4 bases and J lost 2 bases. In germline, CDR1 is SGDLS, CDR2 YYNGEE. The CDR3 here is CASSPSDWTGATDTQYF. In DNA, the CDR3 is TGTGCCAGCAGCCCAAGCGACTGGACAGGGGCCACAGATACGCAGTATTTT.

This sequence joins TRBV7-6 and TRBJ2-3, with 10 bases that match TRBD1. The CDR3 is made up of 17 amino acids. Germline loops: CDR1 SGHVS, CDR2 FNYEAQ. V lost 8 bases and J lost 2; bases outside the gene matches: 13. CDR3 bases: TGTGCCAGCTCCCGGAACCCGGGACAGGGGTCCACAGATACGCAGTATTTT. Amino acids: CASSRNPGQGSTDTQYF.

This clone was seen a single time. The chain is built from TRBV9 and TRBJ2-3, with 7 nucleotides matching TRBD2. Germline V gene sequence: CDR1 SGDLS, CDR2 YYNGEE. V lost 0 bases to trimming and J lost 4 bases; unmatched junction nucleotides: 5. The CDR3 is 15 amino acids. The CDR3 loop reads CASSVGGGSPDTQYF. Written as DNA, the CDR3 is TGTGCCAGCAGCGTAGGGGGCGGGAGCCCAGATACGCAGTATTTT.

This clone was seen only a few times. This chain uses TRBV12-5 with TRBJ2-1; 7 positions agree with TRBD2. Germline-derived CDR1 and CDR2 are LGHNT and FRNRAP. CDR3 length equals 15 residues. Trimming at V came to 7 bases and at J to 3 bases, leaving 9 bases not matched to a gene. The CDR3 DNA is TGTGCTAGTGCCTTGAGGGCTAGCGGCTACAATGAGCAGTTCTTC. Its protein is CASALRASGYNEQFF.

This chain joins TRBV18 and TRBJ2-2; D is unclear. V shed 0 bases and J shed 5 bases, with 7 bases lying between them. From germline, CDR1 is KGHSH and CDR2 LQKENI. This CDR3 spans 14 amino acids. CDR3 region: CASSPPMFTGELFF. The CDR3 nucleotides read TGTGCCAGCTCACCACCGATGTTTACCGGGGAGCTGTTTTTT.

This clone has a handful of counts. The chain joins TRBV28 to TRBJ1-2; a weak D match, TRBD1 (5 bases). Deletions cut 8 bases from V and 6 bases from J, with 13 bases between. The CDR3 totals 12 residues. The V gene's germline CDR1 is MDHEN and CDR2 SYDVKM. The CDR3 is CASGHGGDGYTF. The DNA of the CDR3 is TGTGCCAGCGGCCACGGGGGGGATGGCTACACCTTC.

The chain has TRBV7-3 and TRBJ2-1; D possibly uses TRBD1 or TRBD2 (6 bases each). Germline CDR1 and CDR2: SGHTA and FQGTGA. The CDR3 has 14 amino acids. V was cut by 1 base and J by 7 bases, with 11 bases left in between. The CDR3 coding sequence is TGTGCCAGCAGCTTAATGCAGGGGAGGAATGAGCAGTTCTTC. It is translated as CASSLMQGRNEQFF.

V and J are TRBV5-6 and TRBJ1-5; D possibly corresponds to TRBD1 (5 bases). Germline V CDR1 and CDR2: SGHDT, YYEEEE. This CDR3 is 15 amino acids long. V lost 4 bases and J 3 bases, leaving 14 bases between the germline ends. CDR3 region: CASSLSDRFNQPQHF. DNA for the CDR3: TGTGCCAGCAGCCTCTCTGACAGATTCAATCAGCCCCAGCATTTT. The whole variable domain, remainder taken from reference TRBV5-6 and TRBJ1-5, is DAGVTQSPTHLIKTRGQQVTLRCSPKSGHDTVSWYQQALGQGPQFIFQYYEEEERQRGNFPDRFSGHQFPNYSSELNVNALLLGDSALYLCASSLSDRFNQPQHFGDGTRLSIL.

The CDR3 reads CASSPLGKNTEAFF. The DNA of the CDR3 is TGTGCCAGCAGCCCCCTCGGCAAAAACACTGAAGCTTTCTTT. V gene TRBV6-5 combines with J gene TRBJ1-1; D is uncertain. V lost 6 bases to trimming and J lost 2 bases, with 13 bases between them. The CDR3 runs 14 residues. The germline gives CDR1 MNHEY, CDR2 SVGAGI.

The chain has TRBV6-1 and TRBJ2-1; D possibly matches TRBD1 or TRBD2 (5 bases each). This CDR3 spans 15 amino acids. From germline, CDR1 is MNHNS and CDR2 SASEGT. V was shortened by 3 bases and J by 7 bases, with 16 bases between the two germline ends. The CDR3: CASSDRDPRWNEQFF. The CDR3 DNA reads TGTGCCAGCAGTGACCGGGACCCCCGGTGGAATGAGCAGTTCTTC.

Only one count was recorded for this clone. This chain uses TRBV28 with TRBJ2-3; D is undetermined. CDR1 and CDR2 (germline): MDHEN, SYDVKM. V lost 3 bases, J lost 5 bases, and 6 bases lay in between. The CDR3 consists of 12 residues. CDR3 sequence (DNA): TGTGCCAGCAGTTTGTTGAGAGATACGCAGTATTTT. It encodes CASSLLRDTQYF.

The CDR3 spells CASSSTSGNYEQFF. The CDR3 coding sequence is TGCGCCAGCAGCTCCACTAGCGGGAATTATGAGCAGTTCTTC. The chain joins TRBV5-1 to TRBJ2-1, with 10 nucleotides matching TRBD2. Per germline, CDR1 SGHRS and CDR2 YFSETQ. V gave up 3 bases and J gave up 8 bases; unmatched junction bases: 5. The CDR3 runs 14 residues.

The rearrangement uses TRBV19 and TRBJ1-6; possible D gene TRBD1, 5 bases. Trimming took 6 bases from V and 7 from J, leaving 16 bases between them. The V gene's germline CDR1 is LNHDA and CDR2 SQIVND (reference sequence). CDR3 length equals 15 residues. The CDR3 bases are TGTGCCAGTAGAATCTATGGGGGACGGAATTCACCCCTCCACTTT. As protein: CASRIYGGRNSPLHF.

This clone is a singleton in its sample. CDR3 DNA sequence: TGCGCCAGCAGGACAGGTGTTGACTACGAGCAGTACGTC. It specifies CASRTGVDYEQYV. The chain links TRBV10-1 to TRBJ2-7, with a weak D call TRBD1 (6 bases). Trimming removed 6 bases at V and 3 bases at J, with 12 bases between. Germline V CDR1 and CDR2: WNHNN, SYGVQD (reference sequence). The CDR3 length is 13 residues.

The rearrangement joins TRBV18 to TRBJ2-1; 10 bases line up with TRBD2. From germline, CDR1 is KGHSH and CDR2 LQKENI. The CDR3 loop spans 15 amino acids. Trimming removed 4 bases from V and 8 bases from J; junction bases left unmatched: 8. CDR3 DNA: TGTGCCAGCTCACGGTCTAGCGGGAGTTACGATGAGCAGTTCTTC. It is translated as CASSRSSGSYDEQFF.

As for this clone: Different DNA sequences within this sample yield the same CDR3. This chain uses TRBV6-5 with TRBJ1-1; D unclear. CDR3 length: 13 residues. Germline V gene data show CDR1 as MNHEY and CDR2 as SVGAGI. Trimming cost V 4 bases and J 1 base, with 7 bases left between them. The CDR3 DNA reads TGTGCCAGCAGTTCGGGCACGAACACTGAAGCTTTCTTT. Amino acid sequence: CASSSGTNTEAFF.

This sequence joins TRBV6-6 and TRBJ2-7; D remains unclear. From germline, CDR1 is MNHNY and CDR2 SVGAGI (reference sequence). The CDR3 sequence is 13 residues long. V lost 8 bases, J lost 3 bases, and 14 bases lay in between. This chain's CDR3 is CASGWQSNYEQYF. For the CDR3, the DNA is TGTGCCAGCGGGTGGCAGTCAAACTACGAGCAGTACTTC.

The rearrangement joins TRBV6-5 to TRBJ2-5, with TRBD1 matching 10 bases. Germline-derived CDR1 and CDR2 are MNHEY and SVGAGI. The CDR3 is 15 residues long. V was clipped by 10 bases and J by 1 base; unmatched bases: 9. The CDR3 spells CATLRTGGSQETQYF. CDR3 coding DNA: TGTGCCACCCTACGGACAGGGGGGAGCCAAGAGACCCAGTACTTC.

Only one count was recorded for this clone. The CDR3 coding sequence is TGTGCCAGCTATCCCGGACAGGGCTTCGGGGGCTACACCTTC. Its protein is CASYPGQGFGGYTF. The V and J genes are TRBV5-4 and TRBJ1-2, with 8 bases fitting TRBD1. Germline assignment: CDR1 SGHNT and CDR2 YYREEE (reference sequence). V dropped 7 bases and J dropped 8; count of bases not matched to a gene: 13. The CDR3 has 14 amino acids.

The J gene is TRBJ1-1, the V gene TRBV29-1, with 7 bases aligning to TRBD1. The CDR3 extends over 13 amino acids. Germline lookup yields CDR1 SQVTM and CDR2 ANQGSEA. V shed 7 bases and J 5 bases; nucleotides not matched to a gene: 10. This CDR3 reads CSAAPQGQTEAFF. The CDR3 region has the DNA TGCAGCGCCGCTCCACAGGGGCAGACTGAAGCTTTCTTT.

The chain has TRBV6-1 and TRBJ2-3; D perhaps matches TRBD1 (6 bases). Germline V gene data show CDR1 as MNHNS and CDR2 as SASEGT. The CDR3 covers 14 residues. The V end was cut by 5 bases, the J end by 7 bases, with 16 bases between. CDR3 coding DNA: TGTGCCAGCAGTACAGGGTTTGAAACTTATACGCAGTATTTT. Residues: CASSTGFETYTQYF.

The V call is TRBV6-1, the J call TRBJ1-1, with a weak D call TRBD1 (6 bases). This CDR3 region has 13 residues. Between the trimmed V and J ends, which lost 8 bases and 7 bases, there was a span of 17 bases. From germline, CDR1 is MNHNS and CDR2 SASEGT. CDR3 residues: CASLEQGGREAFF. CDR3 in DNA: TGTGCCAGCTTGGAACAGGGTGGCCGTGAAGCTTTCTTT.

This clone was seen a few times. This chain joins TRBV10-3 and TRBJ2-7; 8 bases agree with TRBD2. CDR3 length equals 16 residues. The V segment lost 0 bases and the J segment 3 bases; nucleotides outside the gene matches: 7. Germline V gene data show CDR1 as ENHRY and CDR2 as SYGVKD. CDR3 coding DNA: TGTGCCATCAGTGAGTCGCAGTTGGCGGGAGGCTACGAGCAGTACGTC. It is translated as CAISESQLAGGYEQYV.

The CDR3 region is CASSSSGVEQFF. CDR3 sequence (DNA): TGTGCCAGCAGCTCTAGCGGGGTTGAGCAGTTCTTC. The chain links TRBV7-2 to TRBJ2-1; 9 bases fit TRBD2. The ends lost 4 bases at V and 9 bases at J; junction bases unmatched: 1. The CDR3 has 12 residues. Germline lookup yields CDR1 SGHTA and CDR2 FQGNSA.

The DNA for the CDR3 is TGTGCCAGTACCCCGGGTGGGGGCACAGATACGCAGTATTTT. It is translated as CASTPGGGTDTQYF. This rearrangement joins TRBV19 to TRBJ2-3; unclear D gene. This CDR3 region has 14 residues. In germline, CDR1 is LNHDA, CDR2 SQIVND (reference sequence). The V gene lost 7 bases and the J gene lost 1 base, with 12 bases spanning the gap.

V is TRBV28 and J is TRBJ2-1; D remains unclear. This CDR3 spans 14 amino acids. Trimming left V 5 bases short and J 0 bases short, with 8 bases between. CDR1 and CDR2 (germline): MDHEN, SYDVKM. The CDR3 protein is CASSLEISYNEQFF. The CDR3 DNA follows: TGTGCCAGCAGTCTTGAAATCTCCTACAATGAGCAGTTCTTC.